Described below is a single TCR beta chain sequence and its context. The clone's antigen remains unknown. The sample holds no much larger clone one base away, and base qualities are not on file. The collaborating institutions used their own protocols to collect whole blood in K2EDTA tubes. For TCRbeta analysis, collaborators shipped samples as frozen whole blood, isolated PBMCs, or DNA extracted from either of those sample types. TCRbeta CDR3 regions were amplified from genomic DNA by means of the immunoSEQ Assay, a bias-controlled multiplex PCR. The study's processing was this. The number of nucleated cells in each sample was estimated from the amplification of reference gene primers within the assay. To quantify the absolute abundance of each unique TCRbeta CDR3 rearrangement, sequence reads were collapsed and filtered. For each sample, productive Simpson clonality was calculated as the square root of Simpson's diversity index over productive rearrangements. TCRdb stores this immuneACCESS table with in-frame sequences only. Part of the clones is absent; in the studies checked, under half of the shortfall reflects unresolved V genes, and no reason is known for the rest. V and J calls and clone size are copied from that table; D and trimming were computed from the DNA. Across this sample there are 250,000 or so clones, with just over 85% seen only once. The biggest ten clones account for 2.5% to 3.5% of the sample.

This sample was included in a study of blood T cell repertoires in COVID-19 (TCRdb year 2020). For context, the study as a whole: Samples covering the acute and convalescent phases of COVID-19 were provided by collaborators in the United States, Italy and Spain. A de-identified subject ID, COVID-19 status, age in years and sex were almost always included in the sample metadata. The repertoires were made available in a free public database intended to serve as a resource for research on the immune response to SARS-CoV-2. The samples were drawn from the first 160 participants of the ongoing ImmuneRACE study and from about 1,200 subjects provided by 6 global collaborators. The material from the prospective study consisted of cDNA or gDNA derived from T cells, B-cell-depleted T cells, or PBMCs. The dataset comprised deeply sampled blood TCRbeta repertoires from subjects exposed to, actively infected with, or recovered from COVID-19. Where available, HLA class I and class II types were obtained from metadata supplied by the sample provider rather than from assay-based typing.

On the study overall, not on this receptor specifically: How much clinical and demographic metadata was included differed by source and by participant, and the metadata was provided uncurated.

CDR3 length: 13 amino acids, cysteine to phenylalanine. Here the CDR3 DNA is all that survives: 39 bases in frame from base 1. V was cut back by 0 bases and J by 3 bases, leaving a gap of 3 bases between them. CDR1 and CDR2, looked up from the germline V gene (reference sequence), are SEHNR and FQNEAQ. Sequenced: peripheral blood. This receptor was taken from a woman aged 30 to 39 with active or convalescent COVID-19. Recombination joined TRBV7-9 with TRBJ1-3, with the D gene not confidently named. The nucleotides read TGTGCCAGCAGCTTAGCCCTTGGAAACACCATATATTTT. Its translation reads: CASSLALGNTIYF.